This T cell receptor beta chain emerged from a study of spatial heterogeneity in lung cancer. Time point of the sample: sample taken at primary tumor resection. No cells were sorted before sequencing. The whole RNA sequenced was extracted from tumor, nontumor lung or frozen PBMC. TCRdb itself ran the 5' RACE reads through MiXCR, one entry per CDR3 protein. In the table there are more than 20,000 distinct CDR3 sequences, 4.6% of which are singletons. The table lists this clonotype with many counts. The V gene end was trimmed by 0 bases and the J gene end by 0 bases; junction bases not matched to a gene: 13. CDR3 size: 19 residues. CDR1 is SGDLS and CDR2 is YYNGEE in the germline V gene.

The specimen was PBMCs, collected at surgery. The sequence was collected from a male donor with early-stage non-small cell lung cancer. The V gene is TRBV9, the J gene TRBJ2-5, with TRBD2 matching over 8 bases. The CDR3 loop is CASSVVSTSSGGYQETQYF. The CDR3 region has the DNA TGTGCCAGCAGCGTAGTATCCACCTCGTCGGGGGGGTACCAAGAGACCCAGTACTTC.